The 2 T cell receptor beta chains reported below all come from one sample, sequenced in a study of blood T cell repertoires in COVID-19. Profiled with immunoSEQ multiplex PCR; TCRdb holds only in-frame clones, not every one. The profile shows around 69,000 clones, almost 85% of them singletons. The sequenced material came from peripheral blood. These receptors came from a man over 45 with acute or convalescent COVID-19.

V gene TRBV5-8 combines with J gene TRBJ1-4; 9 positions match TRBD1. This CDR3 region has 17 residues. From germline, CDR1 is SGHTS and CDR2 YDEGEE. The junction had 12 bases not matched to a gene; V was cut back by 3 bases and J by 6 bases. CDR3 nucleotides: TGTGCCAGCAGCTACACAGGGGGCGCACAGGGGGATGAAAAACTGTTTTTT. This translates into CASSYTGGAQGDEKLFF.

This clone showed up just once. The gene calls are TRBV28 and TRBJ1-2, with a tentative D call TRBD1 (5 bases). There are 16 residues in the CDR3. The V end was cut by 2 bases, the J end by 5 bases, with 18 bases between. Per the germline V gene, CDR1 is MDHEN and CDR2 is SYDVKM. The CDR3 reads CASSLPGEGNRYGYTF. In DNA form, the CDR3 reads TGTGCCAGCAGTTTACCCGGGGAGGGTAACAGGTATGGCTACACCTTC.